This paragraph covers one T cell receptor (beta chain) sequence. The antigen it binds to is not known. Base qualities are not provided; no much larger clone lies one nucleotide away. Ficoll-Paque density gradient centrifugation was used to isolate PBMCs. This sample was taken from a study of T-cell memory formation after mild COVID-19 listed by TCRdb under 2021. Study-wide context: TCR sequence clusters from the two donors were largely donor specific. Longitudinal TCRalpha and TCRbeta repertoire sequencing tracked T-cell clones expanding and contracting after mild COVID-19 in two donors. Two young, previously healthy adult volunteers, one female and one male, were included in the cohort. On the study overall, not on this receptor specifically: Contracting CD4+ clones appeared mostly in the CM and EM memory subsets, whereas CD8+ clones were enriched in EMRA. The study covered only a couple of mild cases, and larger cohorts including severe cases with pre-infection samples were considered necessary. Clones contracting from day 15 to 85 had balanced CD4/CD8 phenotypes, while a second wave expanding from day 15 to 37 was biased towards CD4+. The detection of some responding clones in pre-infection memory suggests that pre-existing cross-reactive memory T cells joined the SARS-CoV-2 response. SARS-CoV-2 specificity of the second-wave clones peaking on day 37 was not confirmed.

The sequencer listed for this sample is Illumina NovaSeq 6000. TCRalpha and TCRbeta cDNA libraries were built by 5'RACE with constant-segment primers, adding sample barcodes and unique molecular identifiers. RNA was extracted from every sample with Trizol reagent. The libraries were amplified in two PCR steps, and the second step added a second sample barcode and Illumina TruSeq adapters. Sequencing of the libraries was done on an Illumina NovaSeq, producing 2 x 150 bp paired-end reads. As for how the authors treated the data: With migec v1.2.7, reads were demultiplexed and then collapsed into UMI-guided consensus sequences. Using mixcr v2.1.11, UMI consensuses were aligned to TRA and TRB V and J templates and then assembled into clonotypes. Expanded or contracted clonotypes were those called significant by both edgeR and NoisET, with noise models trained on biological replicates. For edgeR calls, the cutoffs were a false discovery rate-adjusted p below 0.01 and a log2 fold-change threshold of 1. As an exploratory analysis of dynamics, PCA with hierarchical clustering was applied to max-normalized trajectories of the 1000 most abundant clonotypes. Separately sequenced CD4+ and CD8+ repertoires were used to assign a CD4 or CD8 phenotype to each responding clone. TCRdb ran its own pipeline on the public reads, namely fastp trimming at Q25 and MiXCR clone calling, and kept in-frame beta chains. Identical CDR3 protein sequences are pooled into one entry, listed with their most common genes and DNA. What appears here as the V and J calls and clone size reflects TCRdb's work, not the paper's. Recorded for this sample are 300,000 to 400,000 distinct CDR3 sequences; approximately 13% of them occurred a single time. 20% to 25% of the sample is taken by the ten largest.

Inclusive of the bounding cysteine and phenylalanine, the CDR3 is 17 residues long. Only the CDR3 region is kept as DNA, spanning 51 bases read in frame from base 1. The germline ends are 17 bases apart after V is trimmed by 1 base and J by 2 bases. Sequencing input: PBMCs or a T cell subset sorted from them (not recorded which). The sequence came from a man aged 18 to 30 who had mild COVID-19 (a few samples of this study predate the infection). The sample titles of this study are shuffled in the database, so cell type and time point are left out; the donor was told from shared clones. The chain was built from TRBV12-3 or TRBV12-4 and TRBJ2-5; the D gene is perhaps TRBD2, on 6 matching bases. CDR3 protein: CASSLGVGGTGQETQYF. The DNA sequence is TGTGCCAGCAGTTTAGGTGTTGGGGGGACTGGGCAAGAGACCCAGTACTTC.